The 3 T cell receptor beta chains given below trace back to one sample, sequenced in a study of control samples from healthy donors and cancer patients. Measured with immunoSEQ multiplex PCR; TCRdb has only the in-frame clones, and not every one. The sample has fewer than 300,000 clones; more than 65% are singletons. The sequencing input was PBMCs. The receptor set was obtained from a woman aged 55-70 years with lung cancer.

V usage is TRBV6-5 and J usage is TRBJ1-1; TRBD1 matches 8 bases. V gave up 6 bases and J gave up 4 bases; unmatched junction bases: 10. The CDR3 length is 15 residues. Germline V gene lookup returns CDR1 MNHEY and CDR2 SVGAGI. The DNA of the CDR3 is TGTGCCAGCAGCCACTACCAGGGGGCTGGCACTGAAGCTTTCTTT. Encoded protein: CASSHYQGAGTEAFF.

This chain joins TRBV7-6 and TRBJ2-7; 10 bases line up with TRBD1. The germline gives CDR1 SGHVS, CDR2 FNYEAQ. This CDR3 is 15 amino acids long. The ends lost 4 bases at V and 5 bases at J; junction bases unmatched: 8. The CDR3 bases are TGTGCCAGCAGCTCCACCCGGACAGGGGGGAACGAGCAGTACTTC. This gives the protein CASSSTRTGGNEQYF.

The chain carries TRBV27 and TRBJ1-1; D gene ambiguous. The CDR3 spans 13 residues. Germline V gives CDR1 MNHEY, CDR2 SMNVEV (reference sequence). The V gene lost 2 bases and the J gene lost 1 base, with 5 bases spanning the gap. DNA of the CDR3: TGTGCCAGCAGTTTAACAAGGAACACTGAAGCTTTCTTT. It codes for CASSLTRNTEAFF.